This T cell receptor beta chain was profiled in a study of T cells in Graves' hyperthyroidism and ophthalmopathy. Findings and caveats of the study: Ophthalmopathy, as predicted by the model, came a median approximately 6.5 months after the prediction.

The TCR beta CDR3 regions underwent amplification using RNA transcripts as the source. Primed by the HTBI set, a first-round RT-PCR was run on the TCR CDR3. In TCRdb, the multiplex PCR reads were re-called with MiXCR into one record per CDR3 protein. The repertoire includes nearly 250,000 distinct CDR3 sequences, approximately 24% of them detected once, and roughly 32% sits in the top ten. The CDR3 runs 14 residues. V gave up 4 bases and J gave up 6 bases; unmatched junction bases: 9. Germline V gene sequence: CDR1 SNHLY, CDR2 FYNNEI. This clonotype was seen once. Its target is not known. This sequence was found in a woman between 40 and 50 years old with Graves' ophthalmopathy. The J gene is TRBJ2-7, the V gene TRBV2; TRBD2 matches 7 bases. Sequencing used blood. CDR3 in DNA: TGTGCCAGCAGTGTAACGCGGGGGACGGGCGAGCAGTACTTC. This encodes CASSVTRGTGEQYF. Together with reference TRBV2 and TRBJ2-7, the CDR3 gives the full variable domain: EPEVTQTPSHQVTQMGQEVILRCVPISNHLYFYWYRQILGQKVEFLVSFYNNEISEKSEIFDDQFSVERPDGSNFTLKIRSTKLEDSAMYFCASSVTRGTGEQYFGPGTRLTVT.